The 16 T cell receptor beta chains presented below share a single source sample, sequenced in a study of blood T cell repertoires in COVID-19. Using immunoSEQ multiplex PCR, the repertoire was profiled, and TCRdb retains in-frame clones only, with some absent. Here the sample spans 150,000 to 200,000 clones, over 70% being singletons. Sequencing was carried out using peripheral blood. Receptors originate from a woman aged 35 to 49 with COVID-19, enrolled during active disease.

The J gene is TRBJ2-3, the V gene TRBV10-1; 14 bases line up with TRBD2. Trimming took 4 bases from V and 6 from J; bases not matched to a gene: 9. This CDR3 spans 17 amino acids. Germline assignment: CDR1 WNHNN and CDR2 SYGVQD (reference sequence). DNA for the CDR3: TGCGCCAGCAGTGTGGGGACTAGCGGGAGAAGGCGGGATACGCAGTATTTT. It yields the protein CASSVGTSGRRRDTQYF.

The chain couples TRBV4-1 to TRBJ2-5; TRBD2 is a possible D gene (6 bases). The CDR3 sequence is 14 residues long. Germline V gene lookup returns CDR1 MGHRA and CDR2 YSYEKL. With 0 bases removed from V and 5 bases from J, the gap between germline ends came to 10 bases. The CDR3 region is CASSQDGRGETQYF. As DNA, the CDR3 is TGCGCCAGCAGCCAAGACGGGAGAGGGGAGACCCAGTACTTC.

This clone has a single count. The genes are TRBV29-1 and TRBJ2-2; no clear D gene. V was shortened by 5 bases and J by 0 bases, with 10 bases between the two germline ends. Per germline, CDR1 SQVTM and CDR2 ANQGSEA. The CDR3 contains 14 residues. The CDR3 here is CSVSQNANTGELFF. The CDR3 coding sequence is TGCAGCGTTTCTCAGAACGCGAACACCGGGGAGCTGTTTTTT.

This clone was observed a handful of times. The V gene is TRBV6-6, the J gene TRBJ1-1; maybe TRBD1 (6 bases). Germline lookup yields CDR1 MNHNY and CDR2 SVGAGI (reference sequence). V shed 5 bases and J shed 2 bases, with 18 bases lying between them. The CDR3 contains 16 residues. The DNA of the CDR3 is TGTGCCAGCAGTCCACCAGGATCCAGGGGAAACACTGAAGCTTTCTTT. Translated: CASSPPGSRGNTEAFF.

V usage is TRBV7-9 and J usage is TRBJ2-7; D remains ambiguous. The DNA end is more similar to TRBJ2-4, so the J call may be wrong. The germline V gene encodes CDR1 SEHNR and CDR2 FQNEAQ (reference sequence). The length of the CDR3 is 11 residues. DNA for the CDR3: TGTGCCAGCAGTCCTCAGGACATTCAGTACTTC. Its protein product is CASSPQDIQYF.

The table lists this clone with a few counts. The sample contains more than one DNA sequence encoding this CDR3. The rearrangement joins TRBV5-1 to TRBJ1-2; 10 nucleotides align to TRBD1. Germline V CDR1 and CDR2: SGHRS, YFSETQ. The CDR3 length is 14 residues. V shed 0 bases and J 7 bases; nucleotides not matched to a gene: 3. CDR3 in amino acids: CASSLETGGFGYTF. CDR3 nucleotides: TGCGCCAGCAGCTTGGAGACAGGGGGCTTTGGCTACACCTTC.

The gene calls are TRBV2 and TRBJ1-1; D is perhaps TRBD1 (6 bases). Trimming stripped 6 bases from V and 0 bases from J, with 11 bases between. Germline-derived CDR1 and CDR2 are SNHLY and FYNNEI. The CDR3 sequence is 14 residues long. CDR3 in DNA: TGTGCCAGCAGAGGACAGCTCATGAACACTGAAGCTTTCTTT. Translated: CASRGQLMNTEAFF.

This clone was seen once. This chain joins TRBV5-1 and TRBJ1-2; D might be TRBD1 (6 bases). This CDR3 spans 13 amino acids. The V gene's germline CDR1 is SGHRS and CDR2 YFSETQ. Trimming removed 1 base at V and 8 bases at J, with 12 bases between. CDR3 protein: CASSLSQGNGYTF. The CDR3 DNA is TGCGCCAGCAGCTTGTCACAGGGTAACGGCTACACCTTC.

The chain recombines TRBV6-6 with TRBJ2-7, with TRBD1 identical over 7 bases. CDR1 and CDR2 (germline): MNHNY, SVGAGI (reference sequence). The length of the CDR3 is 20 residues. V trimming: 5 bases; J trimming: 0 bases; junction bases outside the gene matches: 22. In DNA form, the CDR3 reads TGTGCCAGCAGTCCACCAGGGGACAGCACAACCTATTTACCCTCCTACGAGCAGTACTTC. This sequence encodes CASSPPGDSTTYLPSYEQYF.

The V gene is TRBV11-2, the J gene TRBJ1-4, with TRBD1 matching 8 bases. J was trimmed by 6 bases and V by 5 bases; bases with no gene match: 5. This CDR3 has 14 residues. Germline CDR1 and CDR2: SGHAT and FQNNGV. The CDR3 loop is CASSPTGGDEKLFF. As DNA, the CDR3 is TGTGCCAGCAGCCCAACAGGGGGGGATGAAAAACTGTTTTTT. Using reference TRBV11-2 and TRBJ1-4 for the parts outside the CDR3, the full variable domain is EAGVAQSPRYKIIEKRQSVAFWCNPISGHATLYWYQQILGQGPKLLIQFQNNGVVDDSQLPKDRFSAERLKGVDSTLKIQPAKLEDSAVYLCASSPTGGDEKLFFGSGTQLSVL.

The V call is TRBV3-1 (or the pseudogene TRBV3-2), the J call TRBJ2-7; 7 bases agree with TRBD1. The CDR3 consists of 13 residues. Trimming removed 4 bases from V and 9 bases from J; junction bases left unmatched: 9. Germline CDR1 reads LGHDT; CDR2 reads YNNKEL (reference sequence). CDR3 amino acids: CASSPTGARRQYF. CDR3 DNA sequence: TGTGCCAGCAGCCCCACAGGGGCCCGGCGGCAGTACTTC.

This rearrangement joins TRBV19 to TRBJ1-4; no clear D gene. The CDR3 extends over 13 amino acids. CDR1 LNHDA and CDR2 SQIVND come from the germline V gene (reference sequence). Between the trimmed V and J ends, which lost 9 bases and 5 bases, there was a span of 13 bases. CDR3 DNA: TGTGCCAGCCGACTCCATAGCAATGAAAAACTGTTTTTT. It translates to CASRLHSNEKLFF.

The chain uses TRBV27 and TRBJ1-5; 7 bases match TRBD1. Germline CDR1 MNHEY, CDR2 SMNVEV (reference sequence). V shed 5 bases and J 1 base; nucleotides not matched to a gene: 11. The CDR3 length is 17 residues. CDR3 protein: CASSRTRQGQSNQPQHF. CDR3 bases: TGTGCCAGCAGTCGGACCCGACAGGGACAGAGCAATCAGCCCCAGCATTTT.

CDR3 in amino acids: CATSSPLGGGRNEQFF. CDR3 in DNA: TGTGCCACCAGCAGCCCTTTAGGGGGGGGCAGGAATGAGCAGTTCTTC. The chain joins TRBV15 to TRBJ2-1; a weak D match, TRBD2 (7 bases). Trimming stripped 3 bases from V and 7 bases from J, with 19 bases between. From germline, CDR1 is LNHNV and CDR2 YYDKDF (reference sequence). The CDR3 has 16 amino acids.

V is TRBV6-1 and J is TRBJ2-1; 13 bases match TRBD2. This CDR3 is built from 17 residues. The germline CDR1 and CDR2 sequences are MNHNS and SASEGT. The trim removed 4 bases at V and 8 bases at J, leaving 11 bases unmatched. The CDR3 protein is CASSATLGLAGVYEQFF. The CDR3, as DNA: TGTGCCAGCAGTGCTACTTTAGGACTAGCGGGAGTTTATGAGCAGTTCTTC.

In DNA, the CDR3 is TGTGCCAGCAGCCGGGGACAGGGGAAGAGTAATTCACCCCTCCACTTT. This sequence encodes CASSRGQGKSNSPLHF. The chain uses TRBV5-4 and TRBJ1-6; 10 nucleotides match TRBD1. This CDR3 comprises 16 residues. In germline, CDR1 is SGHNT, CDR2 YYREEE (reference sequence). J lost 6 bases, V lost 4 bases, and 7 bases had no gene match.